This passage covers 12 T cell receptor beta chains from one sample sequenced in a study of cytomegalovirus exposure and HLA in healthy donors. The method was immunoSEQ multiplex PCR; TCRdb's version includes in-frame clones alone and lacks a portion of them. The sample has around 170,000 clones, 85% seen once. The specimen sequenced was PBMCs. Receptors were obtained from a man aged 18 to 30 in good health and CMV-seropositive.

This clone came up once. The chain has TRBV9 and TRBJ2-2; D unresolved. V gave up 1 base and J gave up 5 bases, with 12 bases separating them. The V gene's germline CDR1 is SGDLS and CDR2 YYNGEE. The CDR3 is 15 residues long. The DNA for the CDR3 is TGTGCCAGCAGCGTACTAGGCGGTAATACCGGGGAGCTGTTTTTT. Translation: CASSVLGGNTGELFF.

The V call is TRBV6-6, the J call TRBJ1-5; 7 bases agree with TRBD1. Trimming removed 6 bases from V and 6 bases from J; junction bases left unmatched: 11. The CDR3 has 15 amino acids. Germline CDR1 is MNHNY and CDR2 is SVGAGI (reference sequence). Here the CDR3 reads CASSLSKGAVQPQHF. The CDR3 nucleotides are TGTGCCAGCAGCCTTAGCAAGGGGGCGGTTCAGCCCCAGCATTTT.

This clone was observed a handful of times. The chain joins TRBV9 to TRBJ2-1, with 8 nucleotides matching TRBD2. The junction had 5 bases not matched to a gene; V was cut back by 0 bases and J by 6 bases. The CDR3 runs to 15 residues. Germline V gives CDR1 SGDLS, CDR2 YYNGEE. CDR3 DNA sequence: TGTGCCAGCAGCGTAGGTAGCGGGATCGGCAATGAGCAGTTCTTC. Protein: CASSVGSGIGNEQFF.

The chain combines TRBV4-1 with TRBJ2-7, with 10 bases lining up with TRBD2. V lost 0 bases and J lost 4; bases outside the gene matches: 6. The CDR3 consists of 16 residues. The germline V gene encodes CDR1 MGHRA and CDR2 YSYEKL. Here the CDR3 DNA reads TGCGCCAGCAGCCAAGATTATAGCGGGAGGCGGTACGAGCAGTACTTC. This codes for CASSQDYSGRRYEQYF.

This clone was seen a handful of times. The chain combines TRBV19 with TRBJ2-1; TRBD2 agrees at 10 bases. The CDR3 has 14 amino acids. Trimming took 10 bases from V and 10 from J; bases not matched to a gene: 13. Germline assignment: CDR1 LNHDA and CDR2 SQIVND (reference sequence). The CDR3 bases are TGTGCCACCGTAAAGCGGGAGGGCCGTCGGGAGCAGTTCTTC. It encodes CATVKREGRREQFF. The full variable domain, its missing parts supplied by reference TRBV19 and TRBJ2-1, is DGGITQSPKYLFRKEGQNVTLSCEQNLNHDAMYWYRQDPGQGLRLIYYSQIVNDFQKGDIAEGYSVSREKKESFPLTVTSAQKNPTAFYLCATVKREGRREQFFGPGTRLTVL.

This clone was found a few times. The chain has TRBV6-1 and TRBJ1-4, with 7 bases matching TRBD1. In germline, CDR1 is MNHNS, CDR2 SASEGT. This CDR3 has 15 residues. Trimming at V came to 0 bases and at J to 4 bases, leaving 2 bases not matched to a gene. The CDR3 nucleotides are TGTGCCAGCAGTGAAGCCCGACAGGGTAATGAAAAACTGTTTTTT. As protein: CASSEARQGNEKLFF.

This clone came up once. CDR3 coding DNA: TGTGCCAGCAGTGAAAGGGGGGGGCGTGAAAAACTGTTTTTT. Translating it yields CASSERGGREKLFF. J is TRBJ1-4 and V is TRBV25-1; D possibly corresponds to TRBD1 (6 bases). Per germline, CDR1 MGHDK and CDR2 SYGVNS. This CDR3 spans 14 amino acids. Trimming pared 2 bases from V and 7 bases from J, leaving 11 bases between.

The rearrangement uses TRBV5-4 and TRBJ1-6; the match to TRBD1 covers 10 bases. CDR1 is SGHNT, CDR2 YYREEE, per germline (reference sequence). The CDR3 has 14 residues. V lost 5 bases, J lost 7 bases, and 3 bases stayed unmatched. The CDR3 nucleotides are TGTGCCAGCAGGAGGGACAGGGGAAATTCACCCCTCCACTTT. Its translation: CASRRDRGNSPLHF. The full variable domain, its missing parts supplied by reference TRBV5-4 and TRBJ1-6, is ETGVTQSPTHLIKTRGQQVTLRCSSQSGHNTVSWYQQALGQGPQFIFQYYREEENGRGNFPPRFSGLQFPNYSSELNVNALELDDSALYLCASRRDRGNSPLHFGNGTRLTVT.

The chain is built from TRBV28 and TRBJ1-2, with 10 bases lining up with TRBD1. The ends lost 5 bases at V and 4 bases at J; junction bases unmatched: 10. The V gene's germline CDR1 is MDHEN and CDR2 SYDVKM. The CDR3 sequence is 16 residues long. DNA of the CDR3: TGTGCCAGCAGTCTCCAGACAGGGGGCGAGTTCTATGGCTACACCTTC. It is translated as CASSLQTGGEFYGYTF.

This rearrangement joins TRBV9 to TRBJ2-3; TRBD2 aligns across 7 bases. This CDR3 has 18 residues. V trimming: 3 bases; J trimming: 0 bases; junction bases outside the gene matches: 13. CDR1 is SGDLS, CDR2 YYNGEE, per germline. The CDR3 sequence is CASSARGGLAVSTDTQYF. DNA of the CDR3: TGTGCCAGCAGCGCTCGCGGAGGGCTAGCGGTTAGCACAGATACGCAGTATTTT.

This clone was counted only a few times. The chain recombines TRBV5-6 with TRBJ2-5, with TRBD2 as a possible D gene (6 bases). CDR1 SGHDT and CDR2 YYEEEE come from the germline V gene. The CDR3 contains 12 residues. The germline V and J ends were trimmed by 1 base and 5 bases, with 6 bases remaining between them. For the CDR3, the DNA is TGTGCCAGCAGCTTGACTAGCGAGACCCAGTACTTC. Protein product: CASSLTSETQYF.

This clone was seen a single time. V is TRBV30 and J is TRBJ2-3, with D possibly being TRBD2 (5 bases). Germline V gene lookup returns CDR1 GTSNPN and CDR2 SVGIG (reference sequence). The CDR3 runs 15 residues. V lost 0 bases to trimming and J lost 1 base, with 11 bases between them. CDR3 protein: CAWSVLGHGTDTQYF. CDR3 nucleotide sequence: TGTGCCTGGAGTGTACTAGGCCACGGCACAGATACGCAGTATTTT.